Below, 3 T cell receptor beta chains from the same sample are listed, as sequenced in a study of Ad26.COV2.S vaccination and SARS-CoV-2 variants. Profiling relied on immunoSEQ multiplex PCR, and the TCRdb table lists in-frame clones only, not all of them. The data show 350,000 to 450,000 clones, with approximately 92% seen just once and 1.5% to 2% held by the top ten. The treatment denotes: some 20 received Ad26.COV2.S at low or high dose, single or two shots; about 5 received placebo; per-sample allocation not given. Sampling was done on day 63 after the first vaccine or placebo injection. The sequencing here drew on peripheral blood, taken in a trial of Ad26.COV2.S vaccine versus placebo. These receptors all come from a person aged 18 to 59 who received the Ad26.COV2.S COVID-19 vaccine or a placebo.

This clone has only one observation. This sequence joins TRBV12-5 and TRBJ1-5; a possible D gene is TRBD1 (6 bases). The ends were cut back, 2 bases at V and 7 bases at J, with 15 bases in the middle. The germline CDR1 and CDR2 sequences are LGHNT and FRNRAP. The CDR3 sequence is 15 residues long. Here the CDR3 reads CASGLTLQGEQPQHF. The CDR3 nucleotides are TGTGCTAGTGGTTTGACCTTACAGGGCGAGCAGCCCCAGCATTTT.

DNA of the CDR3: TGTGCCAGCAGCCCCGGGTCAGGGTATGGCTACACCTTC. Its translation: CASSPGSGYGYTF. V usage is TRBV11-2 and J usage is TRBJ1-2; D is perhaps TRBD1 (5 bases). V lost 5 bases and J 5 bases, leaving 12 bases between the germline ends. CDR3 size: 13 residues. The germline gives CDR1 SGHAT, CDR2 FQNNGV.

The count of this clone is one. The genes are TRBV6-2 or TRBV6-3 and TRBJ2-5; D not resolved. CDR3 length: 16 amino acids. Trimming cost V 6 bases and J 4 bases, with 21 bases left between them. CDR1 is MNHEY, CDR2 SVGEGT, per germline. The CDR3 sequence: CASSKPDGPNSETQYF. The DNA for the CDR3 is TGTGCCAGCAGCAAACCCGACGGTCCCAACTCAGAGACCCAGTACTTC.